These 32 T cell receptor delta chains share one sample of origin, sequenced in a study of γδ T cells in repeated Plasmodium falciparum infection. TCRdb made new clone calls on the multiplex PCR reads using CATT. This table holds around 86,000 delta-chain clones, over 1.1% found once. Gammadelta T cells were flow-sorted from PBMC into Vgamma9/Vdelta2+ and Vdelta2-negative populations for bulk analysis. The sequenced material came from gamma-delta T cells from blood. The receptors come from a pool of human donors (malaria-infected and uninfected, not separated).

This clone was counted ten times or more. The chain has TRDV1 and TRDJ1, with TRDD3 identical over 12 bases. With V trimmed by 3 bases and J by 6 bases, 23 bases remained unmatched. Germline CDR1 and CDR2: TSWWSYY and QGS. This CDR3 has 21 amino acids. The CDR3 sequence: CALGEPRLMYWGIQTAHKLIF. CDR3 in DNA: TGTGCTCTTGGGGAGCCCCGACTTATGTACTGGGGGATACAAACCGCTCATAAACTCATCTTT.

This clone has a handful of counts. The amino acid sequence in TCRdb belongs to a much larger clone and departs from this DNA's translation at residue 4, likely a sequencing read error; the sequence shown is translated from the DNA. The J gene was not called, though the V gene is TRDV1; the DNA was not used to check the table's D call, TRDD3. The length of the CDR3 is 22 residues. From germline, CDR1 is TSWWSYY and CDR2 QGS. DNA for the CDR3: TGTGCTCTTAGGGGACCGGGTCGGCCTTCCTACGCTCCTACTGGGGGATACGCGGGCCTCATCTTT. This sequence encodes CALRGPGRPSYAPTGGYAGLIF.

In its sample, this clone was seen many times. Its ends do not fully match the called genes, so a read error is possible. The rearrangement joins TRDV1 to TRDJ1; 10 nucleotides line up with TRDD3. Per the germline V gene, CDR1 is TSWWSYY and CDR2 is QGS. This CDR3 is built from 23 residues. The CDR3 protein is CALGELLACGVGDTSLYTDKLIF. The CDR3 DNA follows: TGTGCTCTTGGGGAACTATTGGCCTGCGGGGTGGGGGATACAAGCCTGTACACCGATAAGCTCATCTTT.

This clone was picked up many times. This chain joins TRDV1 and TRDJ2; 9 bases agree with TRDD3. This CDR3 spans 17 amino acids. Unmatched junction bases numbered 8, after V lost 1 base and J lost 5 bases. Germline CDR1 reads TSWWSYY; CDR2 reads QGS. The CDR3 bases are TGTGCTCTTGGGGAACCCACGGGTGGGGGATATACAGCACAACTCTTCTTT. This translates into CALGEPTGGGYTAQLFF.

This clone was detected a few times. A read error is likely here: a far larger clone is one base away. This sample also contains other DNA sequences that code for the same CDR3. The V call is TRDV2, the J call TRDJ1; TRDD3 matches at 11 bases. The CDR3 is 21 amino acids. V lost 4 bases and J lost 3; bases outside the gene matches: 24. The germline CDR1 and CDR2 sequences are GEAIGNYY and EKD. CDR3 DNA sequence: TGTGCCTGTGATACGATCGCCGGAACCCACACTGGGGGATATGGCGCCGATAAACTCATCTTT. It specifies CACDTIAGTHTGGYGADKLIF.

Concerning this clone: A far larger clone is only one base removed, so a read error is likely. Other DNA sequences in the same sample also yield this CDR3. J is TRDJ1 and V is TRDV2; 9 bases align to TRDD3. The J gene was not available in TCRdb and was assigned here by matching the DNA to germline segments. Germline values: CDR1 GEAIGNYY, CDR2 EKD. Germline trimming cut 3 bases from V and 5 bases from J; bases unmatched to any gene: 12. The length of the CDR3 is 16 residues. The chain's CDR3 is CACDPMTGGQKDKLIF. CDR3 coding DNA: TGTGCCTGTGACCCCATGACTGGGGGACAGAAGGATAAACTCATCTTT.

A remark on this clone: The TCRdb record carries a much larger clone's protein, which differs from this DNA's translation at residue 14; a read error is the likely cause, and the protein listed here is the DNA translation. In DNA form, the CDR3 reads TGTGCCTGTGACATCTGCGCACTGGGTGATAATAAACTCACCTTT. Its protein is CACDICALGDNKLTF. V gene TRDV2 combines with J gene TRDJ1, with D possibly being TRDD3 (6 bases). From germline, CDR1 is GEAIGNYY and CDR2 EKD. The CDR3 contains 15 residues.

This clone was detected only a few times. The protein that TCRdb holds for this DNA derives from a much larger clone and differs from the translated DNA at residue 3, which likely indicates a read error; the protein shown here is translated from the DNA. This chain links TRDV2 with TRDJ3; 11 nucleotides line up with TRDD3. Germline matching of the DNA provided the J gene here, since TCRdb leaves it blank. Germline-derived CDR1 and CDR2 are GEAIGNYY and EKD. CDR3 size: 20 residues. CDR3 sequence: CARDTTTGGYVAWDTRQMFF. Here the CDR3 DNA reads TGTGCCCGTGACACCACGACTGGGGGATATGTGGCCTGGGACACCCGACAGATGTTTTTC.

Points on this clone: This clone may be a read error of a much larger clone one base away. This same CDR3 is encoded by further DNA sequences in the sample. This chain joins TRDV2 and TRDJ1, with 7 nucleotides matching TRDD3. The J gene is not listed in TCRdb, so it was assigned here from a DNA match to germline. The CDR3 runs to 15 residues. The V segment lost 0 bases and the J segment 3 bases; nucleotides outside the gene matches: 6. Per germline, CDR1 GEAIGNYY and CDR2 EKD. CDR3 sequence (DNA): TGTGCCTGTGACACCTGGAGGATACGGGCCGATAAACTCATCTTT. This translates into CACDTWRIRADKLIF.

This clone was recorded at least ten times. V is TRDV1 and J is TRDJ1; 9 nucleotides agree with TRDD3. TCRdb offers no J gene call, so here the DNA was matched to germline to obtain one. CDR3 length: 18 amino acids. Germline CDR1 and CDR2: TSWWSYY and QGS. The J segment lost 0 bases and the V segment lost 4 bases, leaving 12 bases of the junction unmatched. The CDR3 spells CALGASYAWGIYTDKLIF. In nucleotides, the CDR3 is TGTGCTCTTGGGGCTTCCTATGCCTGGGGGATTTACACCGATAAACTCATCTTT.

This sequence joins TRDV1 and TRDJ1; D perhaps matches TRDD2 (5 bases). Per germline, CDR1 TSWWSYY and CDR2 QGS. Trimming took off 1 base at V and 2 bases at J, with 17 bases between the two ends. The CDR3 totals 17 residues. The CDR3 nucleotides read TGTGCTCTTGGGGAACGGGGCTCCCCTCCTAGGACCGATAAACTCATCTTT. Translated: CALGERGSPPRTDKLIF.

This clone occurred a few times. The translation of this DNA and the TCRdb protein of a much larger clone differ at residue 5, probably owing to a read error; the protein shown here is translated from the DNA. The J gene is TRDJ1, the V gene TRDV2; perhaps TRDD2 as D (5 bases). No J gene is reported in TCRdb; it was inferred here by comparing the DNA with germline. Per germline, CDR1 GEAIGNYY and CDR2 EKD. The CDR3 runs 13 residues. V shed 3 bases and J shed 5 bases, with 12 bases lying between them. The CDR3 sequence is CACDAFGADKLIF. Here the CDR3 DNA reads TGTGCCTGTGACGCCTTCGGGGCAGATAAACTCATCTTT.

This clone was recorded a few times. This DNA translates differently at residue 12 from the TCRdb protein, which is that of a much larger clone; a read error is likely, and the protein shown is the DNA's own translation. The chain recombines TRDV2 with TRDJ1; D possibly corresponds to TRDD3 (6 bases). The J gene was missing in TCRdb and was found by matching the end of the DNA to germline. Trimming cost V 2 bases and J 3 bases, with 21 bases left between them. The CDR3 sequence is 17 residues long. In germline, CDR1 is GEAIGNYY, CDR2 EKD. The CDR3 DNA reads TGTGCCTGTGACAACCCTGGGGCCCCAGGAGACGCCGATAAACTCATCTTT. It specifies CACDNPGAPGDADKLIF.

The sample holds a few counts of this clone. This DNA translates differently at residue 10 from the TCRdb protein, which is that of a much larger clone; a read error is likely, and the protein shown is the DNA's own translation. The chain couples TRDV1 to TRDJ1; D ambiguous. V was trimmed by 2 bases and J by 6 bases, leaving 31 bases between them. The germline V gene has CDR1 TSWWSYY and CDR2 QGS. This CDR3 contains 20 residues. The chain's CDR3 is CALGEILCLADFFHPYKLIF. CDR3 nucleotide sequence: TGTGCTCTTGGGGAAATCTTGTGCCTCGCCGACTTTTTCCACCCCTATAAACTCATCTTT.

Ten or more counts support this clone. Different DNA sequences within this sample yield the same CDR3. This chain connects TRDV1 to TRDJ1, with D hard to call. With 3 bases removed from V and 0 bases from J, the gap between germline ends came to 29 bases. This CDR3 has 21 residues. The germline gives CDR1 TSWWSYY, CDR2 QGS. CDR3 DNA sequence: TGTGCTCTTGGGGACATTCCACTATCTATTGGCCGAACGGGGTACACCGATAAACTCATCTTT. Its protein product is CALGDIPLSIGRTGYTDKLIF.

For this clone: A read error likely explains this, since a far larger clone differs by one base. This same CDR3 is encoded by further DNA sequences in the sample. The chain combines TRDV1 with TRDJ1, with 12 bases that match TRDD3. TCRdb records no J gene; here it was assigned by comparing the DNA to germline. This CDR3 is 20 amino acids long. Germline V gene data show CDR1 as TSWWSYY and CDR2 as QGS. CDR3 bases: TGTGCCCTTGGGGACGCCCCGAGACTCCTGCTCGTACTGGGGGATACTAAACTCATCTTT. This translates into CALGDAPRLLLVLGDTKLIF.

A few counts support this clone. A far larger clone differs by one base, so this is likely a read error. This specimen includes other DNA sequences encoding the same CDR3. This rearrangement joins TRDV2 to TRDJ1, with 13 bases aligning to TRDD3. Here the J gene came from matching the DNA to germline, since TCRdb omits it. The CDR3 has 16 residues. From germline, CDR1 is GEAIGNYY and CDR2 EKD. J was trimmed by 8 bases and V by 4 bases; bases with no gene match: 12. CDR3 amino acids: CACDTLGDTDKGKLIF. DNA for the CDR3: TGTGCCTGTGATACACTGGGGGATACGGATAAAGGGAAACTCATCTTT.

On this clone: This likely traces to a read error, being one base from a far larger clone. Other DNA sequences within the sample encode an identical CDR3. The J segment was not called; the V segment is TRDV2; whether TRDD3, the table's D call, matches the DNA was not checked. Germline CDR1 GEAIGNYY, CDR2 EKD. The CDR3 has 16 residues. The CDR3 region is CACDTLGSKYTDKLIF. The DNA for the CDR3 is TGTGCCTGTGACACCCTGGGATCTAAGTACACCGATAAGCTCATCTTT.

This clone was counted ten times or more. This sample also contains other DNA sequences that code for the same CDR3. The rearrangement links TRDV1 to TRDJ1; D unclear. The V gene lost 1 base and the J gene lost 4 bases, with 10 bases spanning the gap. CDR1 is TSWWSYY and CDR2 is QGS in the germline V gene. The CDR3 consists of 14 residues. CDR3: CALGEPELGDKLIF. In DNA, the CDR3 is TGTGCTCTTGGGGAACCGGAACTTGGCGATAAACTCATCTTT.

Worth noting for this clone: The protein held in TCRdb is that of a much larger clone and does not match this DNA's translation at residue 4, likely because of a read error; the protein shown is translated from the DNA. V and J are TRDV2 and TRDJ1; 9 bases agree with TRDD3. Here the J gene came from matching the DNA to germline, since TCRdb omits it. Germline V gives CDR1 GEAIGNYY, CDR2 EKD. V lost 5 bases to trimming and J lost 0 bases; unmatched junction nucleotides: 21. The CDR3 runs to 20 residues. The CDR3 is CACVRLLGDSLDRHTDKLIF. For the CDR3, the DNA is TGTGCCTGTGTCAGACTGCTGGGGGATTCGCTAGACCGACACACCGATAAACTCATCTTT.

As to this clone: TCRdb assigns this DNA the protein of a much larger clone, which departs from its translation at residue 9; this likely reflects a read error, and the protein shown comes from translating the DNA. CDR3 sequence: CALGELGSGGIRDGDKLIF. The CDR3 nucleotides are TGTGCTCTTGGGGAACTGGGTTCTGGGGGGATACGAGACGGCGATAAACTCATCTTT. The V call is TRDV1, the J call TRDJ1; the match to TRDD3 covers 10 bases. TCRdb supplies no J gene; here it was assigned by aligning the nucleotide sequence to germline. CDR3 size: 19 residues. Germline CDR1 TSWWSYY, CDR2 QGS. Trimming took 0 bases from V and 4 from J; bases not matched to a gene: 14.

There are a few counts of this clone. A far larger clone lies a single base away; this is likely a read error. Within the sample, other DNA sequences also encode this same CDR3. The V gene call is TRDV2, and the J gene call is absent; the D call of TRDD3 is as the table states it, not checked on the DNA. The CDR3 is 16 residues long. Germline V gives CDR1 GEAIGNYY, CDR2 EKD. The DNA of the CDR3 is TGTGCCTGTGACGGCGTACTGGGGCAGGGCACCGATAAGCTCATCTTT. Protein product: CACDGVLGQGTDKLIF.

The chain couples TRDV1 to TRDJ1; perhaps TRDD3 as D (6 bases). This CDR3 spans 17 amino acids. Per germline, CDR1 TSWWSYY and CDR2 QGS. Trimming shortened V by 0 bases and J by 0 bases, and 14 bases separated the two germline ends. The CDR3, as DNA: TGTGCTCTTGGGGAACTTTATGGGGGTTCCAACACCGATAAACTCATCTTT. As protein: CALGELYGGSNTDKLIF.

This clone has just a few counts. TCRdb's protein for this DNA is that of a much larger clone and differs from the translation at residue 10, likely a read error; the protein shown is the DNA translation. Additional DNA sequences in this sample encode the identical CDR3. CDR3 region: CALGELAPNRGTYTDKLIF. As DNA, the CDR3 is TGTGCTCTTGGGGAACTAGCTCCTAACAGGGGGACGTACACCGATAAACTCATCTTT. This rearrangement joins TRDV1 to TRDJ1, with D possibly matching TRDD3 (6 bases). Germline matching of the DNA provided the J gene here, since TCRdb leaves it blank. CDR3 size: 19 residues. CDR1 TSWWSYY and CDR2 QGS come from the germline V gene. Trimming removed 0 bases at V and 0 bases at J, with 20 bases between.

This clone was detected ten times or more. The protein held in TCRdb is that of a much larger clone and does not match this DNA's translation at residue 5, likely because of a read error; the protein shown is translated from the DNA. The sample holds other DNA sequences that translate to the same CDR3. This chain joins TRDV2 and TRDJ2; weak D call: TRDD3 (6 bases). Germline-derived CDR1 and CDR2 are GEAIGNYY and EKD. The CDR3 length is 15 residues. Deletions cut 2 bases from V and 5 bases from J, with 14 bases between. CDR3 DNA sequence: TGTGCCTGTGACAGCGTGGGGATTGGTACAGCACAACTCTTCTTT. This codes for CACDSVGIGTAQLFF.

This clone was detected ten times or more. V is TRAV29/DV5 and J is TRDJ1; 7 bases match TRDD2. The length of the CDR3 is 18 residues. The V gene's germline CDR1 is NSMFDY and CDR2 ISSIKDK. J lost 0 bases, V lost 2 bases, and 16 bases had no gene match. The CDR3 bases are TGTGCAGCAAGAGATTCCTACCTCCTTACCCCGTACACCGATAAACTCATCTTT. Its translation is CAARDSYLLTPYTDKLIF.

This clone has a count of ten or more. Other nucleotide sequences in the sample specify the same CDR3. The rearrangement uses TRDV2 and TRDJ1; a weak D match, TRDD3 (5 bases). The V end was cut by 3 bases, the J end by 0 bases, with 37 bases between. CDR1 and CDR2 (germline): GEAIGNYY, EKD. This CDR3 is built from 23 residues. The CDR3 coding sequence is TGTGCCTGTGACGCTTTGGAGCCCCTTACCAACCGTCGGGGAGATGGGAACACCGATAAACTCATCTTT. Translated, it gives CACDALEPLTNRRGDGNTDKLIF.

This clone was counted at least ten times. V gene TRDV2 combines with J gene TRDJ1; TRDD3 aligns across 9 bases. CDR3 length: 14 amino acids. V shed 4 bases and J 3 bases; nucleotides not matched to a gene: 5. Germline loops: CDR1 GEAIGNYY, CDR2 EKD. Here the CDR3 reads CACENLGDADKLIF. The CDR3 bases are TGTGCCTGTGAAAATCTGGGGGATGCCGATAAACTCATCTTT.

This clone has a count of ten or more. This CDR3 is also generated by other DNA sequences in the sample. This rearrangement joins TRDV2 to TRDJ2; a weak D match, TRDD3 (6 bases). V lost 0 bases and J lost 4, with 11 bases in between. This CDR3 comprises 15 residues. Germline values: CDR1 GEAIGNYY, CDR2 EKD. The DNA of the CDR3 is TGTGCCTGTGACACCGTCGGGGGACCGACAGCACAACTCTTCTTT. Translation gives CACDTVGGPTAQLFF.

On this clone: It is likely a read error: a sequence one base away is far more abundant. The same CDR3 arises from other DNA sequences in this sample as well. This sequence joins TRDV2 and TRDJ3; the match to TRDD3 covers 7 bases. J was trimmed by 0 bases and V by 0 bases; bases with no gene match: 4. The CDR3 is 18 amino acids. Germline V lookup: CDR1 GEAIGNYY, CDR2 EKD. The CDR3 DNA reads as TGTGCCTGTGACACCTTGGGGGACAGCTCCTGGGACACCCGACAGATGTTTTTC. Translated, it gives CACDTLGDSSWDTRQMFF.

This clone showed up many times. The chain employs TRDV1 and TRDJ1; 8 bases fit TRDD3. The CDR3 runs to 24 residues. Germline CDR1 and CDR2: TSWWSYY and QGS. The ends lost 1 base at V and 0 bases at J; junction bases unmatched: 28. CDR3 residues: CALGEPSIRVPFFQLGVYTDKLIF. The CDR3, as DNA: TGTGCTCTTGGGGAACCCTCAATCCGAGTCCCTTTCTTCCAACTGGGGGTTTACACCGATAAACTCATCTTT.

This clone came up a few times. The TCRdb protein comes from a much larger clone and disagrees with this DNA's translation at residue 10, likely due to a read error; the protein given here is derived from the DNA. V usage is TRDV1 and J usage is TRDJ4; D not resolved. V was pared by 2 bases and J by 5 bases, with 21 bases between. The CDR3 loop spans 16 amino acids. CDR1 is TSWWSYY, CDR2 QGS, per germline. DNA for the CDR3: TGTGCTCTTGGGGAAATTGGTGGGCTGGTGACCGGGCCCCTGATCTTT. Its protein product is CALGEIGGLVTGPLIF.